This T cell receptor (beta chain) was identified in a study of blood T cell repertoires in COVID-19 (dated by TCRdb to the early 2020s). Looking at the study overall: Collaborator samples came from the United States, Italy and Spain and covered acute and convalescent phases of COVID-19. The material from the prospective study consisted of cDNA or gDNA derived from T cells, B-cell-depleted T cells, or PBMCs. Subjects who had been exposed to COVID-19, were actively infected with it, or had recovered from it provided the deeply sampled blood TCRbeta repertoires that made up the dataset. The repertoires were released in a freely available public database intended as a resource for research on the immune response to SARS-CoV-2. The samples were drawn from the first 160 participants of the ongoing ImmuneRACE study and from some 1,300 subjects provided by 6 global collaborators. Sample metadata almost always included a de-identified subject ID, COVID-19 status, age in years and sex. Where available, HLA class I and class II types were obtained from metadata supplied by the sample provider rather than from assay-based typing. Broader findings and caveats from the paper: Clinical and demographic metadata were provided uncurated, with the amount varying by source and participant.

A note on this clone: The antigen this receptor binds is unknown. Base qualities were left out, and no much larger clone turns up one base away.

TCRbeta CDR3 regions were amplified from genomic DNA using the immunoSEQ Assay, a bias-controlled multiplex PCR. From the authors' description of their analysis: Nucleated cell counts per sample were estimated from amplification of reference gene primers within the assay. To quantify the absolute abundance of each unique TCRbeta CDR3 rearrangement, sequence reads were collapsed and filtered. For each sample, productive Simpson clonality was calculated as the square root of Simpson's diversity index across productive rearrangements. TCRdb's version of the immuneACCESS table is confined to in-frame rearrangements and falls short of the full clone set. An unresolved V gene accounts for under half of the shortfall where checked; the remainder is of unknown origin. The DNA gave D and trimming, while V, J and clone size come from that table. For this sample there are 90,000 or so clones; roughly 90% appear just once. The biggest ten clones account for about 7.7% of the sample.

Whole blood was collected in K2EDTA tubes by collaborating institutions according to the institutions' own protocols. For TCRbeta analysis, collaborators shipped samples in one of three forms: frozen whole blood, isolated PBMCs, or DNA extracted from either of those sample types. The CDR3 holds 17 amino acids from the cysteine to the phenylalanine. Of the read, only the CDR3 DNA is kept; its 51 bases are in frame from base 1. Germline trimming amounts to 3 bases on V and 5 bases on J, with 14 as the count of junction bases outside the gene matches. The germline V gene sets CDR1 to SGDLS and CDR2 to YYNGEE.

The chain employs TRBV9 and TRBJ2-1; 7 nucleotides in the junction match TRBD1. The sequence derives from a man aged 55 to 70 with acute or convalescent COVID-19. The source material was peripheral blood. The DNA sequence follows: TGTGCCAGCAGCGGATCAACGACAGGGAGCGTAGACAATGAGCAGTTCTTC. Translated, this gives CASSGSTTGSVDNEQFF.